One sample yielded the 10 T cell receptor beta chains listed below, sequenced in a study of shared clonotypes between healthy human individuals. Some clones are missing from TCRdb's copy, which holds only in-frame ones; the method was immunoSEQ multiplex PCR. The table includes approximately 720,000 clones, roughly 94% detected once. Positively selected for CCR7, the CD45RO-negative cells used as naive CD8 cells excluded terminally differentiated effector memory CD45RA+ cells. Sequencing input: naive CD8+ T cells sorted from blood. All receptors derive from a man younger than 45 in good health.

The rearrangement joins TRBV30 to TRBJ2-1; no clear D. Trimming took off 2 bases at V and 4 bases at J, with 6 bases between the two ends. The CDR3 contains 12 residues. Germline loops: CDR1 GTSNPN, CDR2 SVGIG (reference sequence). The CDR3 here is CAWSTEYNEQFF. The CDR3 coding sequence is TGTGCCTGGAGTACGGAATACAATGAGCAGTTCTTC.

V usage is TRBV9 and J usage is TRBJ1-1, with a weak D call TRBD1 (5 bases). The germline V gene encodes CDR1 SGDLS and CDR2 YYNGEE. V was trimmed by 1 base and J by 3 bases, leaving 10 bases between them. The CDR3 sequence is 14 residues long. CDR3: CASSVSGGDTEAFF. DNA of the CDR3: TGTGCCAGCAGCGTATCCGGGGGGGACACTGAAGCTTTCTTT.

V usage is TRBV27 and J usage is TRBJ1-2; D ambiguous. In germline, CDR1 is MNHEY, CDR2 SMNVEV (reference sequence). The CDR3 covers 14 residues. V was shortened by 3 bases and J by 2 bases, with 10 bases between the two germline ends. The CDR3 here is CASSLKITNYGYTF. The CDR3 DNA reads as TGTGCCAGCAGTTTGAAAATAACAAACTATGGCTACACCTTC.

Concerning this clone: The sample contains more than one DNA sequence encoding this CDR3. Here the CDR3 reads CASSRRGNTEAFF. CDR3 DNA: TGCGCCAGCAGCCGCCGGGGGAACACTGAAGCTTTCTTT. The V gene is TRBV4-3, the J gene TRBJ1-1; D unclear. The germline V gene encodes CDR1 LGHNA and CDR2 YSLEER. This CDR3 has 13 amino acids. V was cut by 4 bases and J by 1 base, with 7 bases left in between.

This clone was seen just once. One junction end does not reproduce the germline sequence, and a read error may be involved. V and J are TRBV27 and TRBJ2-3, with D tentatively TRBD2 (6 bases). Germline V gene data show CDR1 as MNHEY and CDR2 as SMNVEV (reference sequence). The CDR3 length is 13 residues. The CDR3 DNA follows: TGTGCCAGCAGTTTCCCCGGGGGTCGGGACCGCCTTTTT. Protein product: CASSFPGGRDRLF.

This sequence joins TRBV27 and TRBJ2-1, with a tentative D call TRBD2 (6 bases). Germline loops: CDR1 MNHEY, CDR2 SMNVEV (reference sequence). The CDR3 consists of 17 residues. V gave up 8 bases and J gave up 5 bases, with 25 bases separating them. CDR3 loop: CASRYTREPSANNEQFF. CDR3 DNA sequence: TGTGCCAGCCGTTACACAAGGGAGCCTAGCGCAAACAATGAGCAGTTCTTC.

The rearrangement links TRBV6-5 to TRBJ2-7; D is unresolved. Germline V gives CDR1 MNHEY, CDR2 SVGAGI. The CDR3 extends over 16 amino acids. V was clipped by 1 base and J by 4 bases, with 17 bases between them. The CDR3 reads CASSYYGSRLRYEQYF. Written as DNA, the CDR3 is TGTGCCAGCAGTTACTACGGCAGTCGTTTGAGGTACGAGCAGTACTTC.

The chain uses TRBV7-9 and TRBJ2-7; TRBD2 agrees at 8 bases. This CDR3 comprises 15 residues. The germline V gene has CDR1 SEHNR and CDR2 FQNEAQ (reference sequence). V shed 4 bases, J shed 3 bases, and the junction held 8 bases outside the gene matches. CDR3 residues: CASSSVPGTSYEQYF. The CDR3, as DNA: TGTGCCAGCAGCTCTGTCCCCGGGACTAGCTACGAGCAGTACTTC.

Only one count was recorded for this clone. V gene TRBV4-1 combines with J gene TRBJ2-1; D is undetermined. Trimming left V 1 base short and J 1 base short, with 8 bases between. The CDR3 consists of 15 residues. CDR1 MGHRA and CDR2 YSYEKL come from the germline V gene. The CDR3 nucleotides are TGCGCCAGCAGCCAAGTAGTAGGTTCCTACAATGAGCAGTTCTTC. It encodes CASSQVVGSYNEQFF.

About this clone: Other DNA variants within this sample encode the same CDR3. The chain uses TRBV18 and TRBJ2-2; D not certain. Trimming removed 3 bases from V and 6 bases from J, with 5 bases in between. The CDR3 length is 12 residues. In germline, CDR1 is KGHSH, CDR2 LQKENI. CDR3 in amino acids: CASSPGSGELFF. The CDR3 DNA sequence: TGTGCCAGCTCACCGGGGTCCGGGGAGCTGTTTTTT. The full variable domain, its missing parts supplied by reference TRBV18 and TRBJ2-2, is NAGVMQNPRHLVRRRGQEARLRCSPMKGHSHVYWYRQLPEEGLKFMVYLQKENIIDESGMPKERFSAEFPKEGPSILRIQQVVRGDSAAYFCASSPGSGELFFGEGSRLTVL.